The 27 T cell receptor beta chains given below trace back to one sample, sequenced in a study of CD8 T cells in ankylosing spondylitis. One entry per CDR3 protein results from TCRdb running MiXCR on the 5' RACE reads. The sample includes some 150,000 distinct CDR3 sequences, under 45% of them seen just once. Sequencing was done on a sample of synovial fluid, either unsorted or a sorted T cell fraction (not recorded which). Every receptor here comes from a male donor with ankylosing spondylitis.

Only one count was recorded for this clonotype. This sequence joins TRBV11-1 and TRBJ2-3, with D unclear. Germline CDR1 is SGHAT and CDR2 is FQDESV (reference sequence). The CDR3 has 18 residues. The V gene lost 5 bases and the J gene lost 1 base, with 22 bases spanning the gap. The CDR3 is CASSQPDQDLWGTDTQYF. For the CDR3, the DNA is TGTGCCAGCAGCCAACCAGATCAGGACCTTTGGGGCACAGATACGCAGTATTTT.

The chain joins TRBV9 to TRBJ2-3; D not resolved. Germline CDR1 is SGDLS and CDR2 is YYNGEE. V lost 0 bases, J lost 6 bases, and 14 bases lay in between. The CDR3 spans 15 residues. CDR3 in amino acids: CASSVEPTPRDTQYF. The CDR3 nucleotides read TGTGCCAGCAGCGTAGAGCCGACCCCGCGGGATACGCAGTATTTT.

The rearrangement links TRBV20-1 to TRBJ2-3; D perhaps matches TRBD1 (6 bases). Looked up from germline, CDR1 is DFQATT and CDR2 is SNEGSKA (reference sequence). The CDR3 totals 17 residues. V lost 0 bases and J lost 0, with 16 bases in between. CDR3 DNA: TGCAGTGCTAGAGATCCGGGATGGGGGCCAAGCACAGATACGCAGTATTTT. Its translation is CSARDPGWGPSTDTQYF.

The V call is TRBV10-2, the J call TRBJ2-4; the D is unclear. Trimming pared 10 bases from V and 6 bases from J, leaving 13 bases between. The germline V gene encodes CDR1 WSHSY and CDR2 SAAADI. This CDR3 has 12 amino acids. The CDR3 sequence is CATALLTNIQYF. DNA for the CDR3: TGCGCCACCGCCCTTCTGACAAACATTCAGTACTTC.

V gene TRBV10-3 combines with J gene TRBJ2-7; D not certain. CDR1 ENHRY and CDR2 SYGVKD come from the germline V gene. The CDR3 is 13 amino acids. The V gene lost 2 bases and the J gene lost 5 bases, with 10 bases spanning the gap. CDR3 residues: CAISETAGDEQYF. In DNA form, the CDR3 reads TGTGCCATCAGTGAGACGGCCGGTGACGAGCAGTACTTC.

This clonotype was recorded once. A read error may be the cause here, since a much bigger clone is one base away. The chain couples TRBV29-1 to TRBJ2-7; TRBD1 or TRBD2 may be the D gene (5 bases each). Per the germline V gene, CDR1 is SQVTM and CDR2 is ANQGSEA. CDR3 size: 14 residues. CDR3: CSVGGGVGSCEQYF. CDR3 nucleotides: TGCAGCGTTGGTGGGGGAGTTGGTTCCTGCGAGCAGTACTTC.

This sequence joins TRBV12-3 or TRBV12-4 and TRBJ2-1; 10 nucleotides agree with TRBD2. V lost 5 bases to trimming and J lost 3 bases; unmatched junction nucleotides: 7. There are 16 residues in the CDR3. The CDR3 reads CASSTKREGFYNEQFF. CDR3 DNA sequence: TGTGCCAGCAGTACTAAGCGGGAGGGCTTCTACAATGAGCAGTTCTTC.

This clonotype was detected only a few times. The chain's CDR3 is CASSQDQGRFYEQYF. The CDR3 bases are TGTGCCAGCAGCCAAGATCAGGGACGTTTCTACGAGCAGTACTTC. J is TRBJ2-7 and V is TRBV4-2; either TRBD1 or TRBD2 may supply D (5 bases each). Germline CDR1 is LGHNA and CDR2 is YNFKEQ. Trimming took off 0 bases at V and 3 bases at J, with 12 bases between the two ends. The CDR3 consists of 15 residues.

This clonotype was observed many times. The chain uses TRBV12-3 or TRBV12-4 and TRBJ1-2; D not certain. This CDR3 region has 13 residues. V dropped 7 bases and J dropped 6 bases, with 15 bases sitting between them. This CDR3 is CASTRGGRDGYTF. The CDR3, as DNA: TGTGCCAGCACTCGAGGCGGGAGGGATGGCTACACCTTC.

This clonotype has only a few counts. The V gene is TRBV20-1, the J gene TRBJ1-2; TRBD1 aligns across 9 bases. Germline lookup yields CDR1 DFQATT and CDR2 SNEGSKA (reference sequence). With 5 bases clipped from V and 4 bases from J, the junction kept 14 bases outside the gene matches. This CDR3 region has 16 residues. In DNA form, the CDR3 reads TGCAGTGCTTCACGGACAGGGGTAGGCTTCGGCTATGGCTACACCTTC. Its translation: CSASRTGVGFGYGYTF.

Remarks on this clonotype: Germline is not matched at one junction end, which may reflect a read error. V gene TRBV7-9 combines with J gene TRBJ2-1; D perhaps matches TRBD1 (6 bases). In germline, CDR1 is SEHNR, CDR2 FQNEAQ (reference sequence). The CDR3 runs 10 residues. The CDR3 loop is CASSLEDSHF. The CDR3 region has the DNA TGTGCCAGCAGCTTAGAGGACAGCCATTTC.

This clonotype appeared a few times. The chain recombines TRBV4-1 with TRBJ1-4; D possibly corresponds to TRBD1 (5 bases). The germline V and J ends were trimmed by 1 base and 0 bases, with 15 bases remaining between them. The CDR3 consists of 18 residues. Germline CDR1 and CDR2: MGHRA and YSYEKL. Written as DNA, the CDR3 is TGCGCCAGCAGCCAAGCGGCACAGGTCCTTGCAACTAATGAAAAACTGTTTTTT. It codes for CASSQAAQVLATNEKLFF.

V usage is TRBV3-1 and J usage is TRBJ1-2; perhaps TRBD1 as D (6 bases). The CDR3 is made up of 15 amino acids. The germline V and J ends were trimmed by 3 bases and 2 bases, with 13 bases remaining between them. Germline CDR1 LGHDT, CDR2 YNNKEL (reference sequence). The CDR3 reads CASSQRQEANYGYTF. The DNA for the CDR3 is TGTGCCAGCAGCCAGAGACAGGAGGCGAACTATGGCTACACCTTC.

In this sample, this clonotype turned up once. J is TRBJ2-7 and V is TRBV7-9; D is unclear. V lost 5 bases and J lost 4, with 21 bases in between. This CDR3 spans 16 amino acids. The germline CDR1 and CDR2 sequences are SEHNR and FQNEAQ (reference sequence). The CDR3: CASSPPHFRTPYEQYF. The DNA for the CDR3 is TGTGCCAGCAGCCCCCCCCATTTCCGGACCCCTTACGAGCAGTACTTC.

The chain has TRBV4-1 and TRBJ1-2, with 7 bases fitting TRBD1. In germline, CDR1 is MGHRA, CDR2 YSYEKL. This CDR3 has 14 amino acids. V was pared by 6 bases and J by 3 bases, with 7 bases of the junction left unmatched. This chain's CDR3 is CASRDRPSYYGYTF. CDR3 nucleotides: TGCGCCAGCAGGGACAGGCCATCTTACTATGGCTACACCTTC.

This rearrangement joins TRBV3-1 to TRBJ2-7; no clear D gene. Germline V gene sequence: CDR1 LGHDT, CDR2 YNNKEL (reference sequence). V dropped 1 base and J dropped 5 bases, with 12 bases sitting between them. The CDR3 is 14 amino acids. The chain's CDR3 is CASSQGNSPNEQYF. The CDR3, as DNA: TGTGCCAGCAGCCAAGGGAACAGTCCCAACGAGCAGTACTTC.

This clonotype occurred many times. This rearrangement joins TRBV2 to TRBJ2-5, with TRBD2 identical over 14 bases. Germline CDR1 SNHLY, CDR2 FYNNEI. Trimming at V came to 7 bases and at J to 3 bases, leaving 7 bases not matched to a gene. This CDR3 comprises 16 residues. The DNA of the CDR3 is TGTGCCAGCACCCCGGGACTAGCGGGGGCAAAAGAGACCCAGTACTTC. This encodes CASTPGLAGAKETQYF.

This clonotype was recorded a few times. J is TRBJ2-2 and V is TRBV3-1; the D gene is possibly TRBD2 (6 bases). Trimming cost V 6 bases and J 2 bases, with 13 bases left between them. The length of the CDR3 is 15 residues. The germline V gene encodes CDR1 LGHDT and CDR2 YNNKEL (reference sequence). CDR3 sequence: CASSQGLINTGELFF. The CDR3 bases are TGTGCCAGCAGTCAGGGACTGATAAACACCGGGGAGCTGTTTTTT.

V gene TRBV7-2 combines with J gene TRBJ2-1; no reliable D call. The V gene's germline CDR1 is SGHTA and CDR2 FQGNSA. The V end was cut by 4 bases, the J end by 0 bases, with 4 bases between. The CDR3 runs 13 residues. CDR3 nucleotides: TGTGCCAGCAGCTCGAGCTCCTACAATGAGCAGTTCTTC. Amino acids: CASSSSSYNEQFF.

J is TRBJ2-3 and V is TRBV20-1; D unresolved. Looked up from germline, CDR1 is DFQATT and CDR2 is SNEGSKA (reference sequence). Trimming left V 6 bases short and J 2 bases short, with 12 bases between. The CDR3 is 13 amino acids. Written as DNA, the CDR3 is TGCAGTGCCCCTCCCCGGGTCACAGATACGCAGTATTTT. Translating gives CSAPPRVTDTQYF.

This clonotype was observed a handful of times. A much larger clone lies one base from this, so it may be a read error. The rearrangement joins TRBV12-3 or TRBV12-4 to TRBJ2-7, with D possibly matching TRBD1 (6 bases). With 3 bases removed from V and 2 bases from J, the gap between germline ends came to 8 bases. The CDR3 is 13 amino acids. CDR3 in DNA: TGTGCCAGCAGTTTGCAGGGGACCTACGAGCAGTACTTC. Translation: CASSLQGTYEQYF.

This clonotype was seen at least ten times. J is TRBJ2-1 and V is TRBV6-2 or TRBV6-3; D may be TRBD1 or TRBD2 (5 bases each). V was shortened by 2 bases and J by 5 bases, with 13 bases between the two germline ends. This CDR3 has 15 amino acids. Germline V lookup: CDR1 MNHEY, CDR2 SVGEGT. The CDR3: CASSYGSGRDNEQFF. For the CDR3, the DNA is TGTGCCAGCAGTTACGGATCGGGACGGGACAATGAGCAGTTCTTC.

This clonotype turned up a few times. The chain links TRBV7-9 to TRBJ2-3, with TRBD2 matching over 9 bases. The germline CDR1 and CDR2 sequences are SEHNR and FQNEAQ (reference sequence). The CDR3 spans 16 residues. J lost 0 bases, V lost 3 bases, and 4 bases had no gene match. Here the CDR3 DNA reads TGTGCCAGCAGCTTCGGGACTAGCAAAAGCACAGATACGCAGTATTTT. Its protein is CASSFGTSKSTDTQYF.

This clonotype showed up just a few times. The chain uses TRBV12-3 or TRBV12-4 and TRBJ1-2, with TRBD1 as a possible D gene (6 bases). This CDR3 region has 13 residues. V lost 3 bases, J lost 4 bases, and 9 bases lay in between. The CDR3 sequence is CASSLNRAYGYTF. Here the CDR3 DNA reads TGTGCCAGCAGTTTGAACAGGGCCTATGGCTACACCTTC.

The chain employs TRBV10-3 and TRBJ2-1, with D maybe TRBD1 (6 bases). This CDR3 has 16 amino acids. The ends were cut back, 7 bases at V and 4 bases at J, with 20 bases in the middle. Germline CDR1 ENHRY, CDR2 SYGVKD. CDR3 DNA: TGTGCCATCACCGAGAAGACGGGACAAAGGTACAATGAGCAGTTCTTC. Amino acid sequence: CAITEKTGQRYNEQFF.

This clonotype was seen a handful of times. The chain couples TRBV7-4 to TRBJ2-1, with TRBD2 matching 10 bases. Germline trimming cut 5 bases from V and 7 bases from J; bases unmatched to any gene: 11. Per the germline V gene, CDR1 is SGHVT and CDR2 is SQSDAQ. The CDR3 covers 16 residues. CDR3 in DNA: TGTGCCAGCAGCGTATCCGGGACTAGCGCACTGAATGAGCAGTTCTTC. Translated, it gives CASSVSGTSALNEQFF.

This clonotype was detected a few times. The genes are TRBV3-1 and TRBJ2-5, with 8 bases lining up with TRBD2. Germline values: CDR1 LGHDT, CDR2 YNNKEL (reference sequence). The length of the CDR3 is 14 residues. Trimming cost V 2 bases and J 5 bases; bases outside gene matches: 4. This chain's CDR3 is CASSQISGKETQYF. Written as DNA, the CDR3 is TGTGCCAGCAGCCAAATTAGCGGGAAGGAGACCCAGTACTTC.